This T cell receptor beta chain was obtained from a study of lymphopenia after photon versus proton radiotherapy. TCRdb's copy holds only in-frame clones and misses some; the assay was immunoSEQ multiplex PCR. The repertoire holds thousands of clones, approximately 80% seen once, with 45% to 65% in the top ten. Concerning this clone itself: What it binds is unknown.

Study observations and caveats: Survival link was tested only in deceased patients; proton benefit remains a possibility. After lymphocyte nadir, photon-treated repertoires showed oligoclonal expansion, especially CD8+ Temra. Photon-treated patients lost naive T cells and TCR diversity; proton-treated stayed stable.

V was trimmed by 1 base and J by 5 bases, leaving 10 bases between them. There are 13 residues in the CDR3. CDR1 is SGHDT and CDR2 is YYEEEE in the germline V gene. The source of this sequence is a man aged 25 to 40 with gastric cancer. The chain couples TRBV5-6 to TRBJ2-7, with a weak D call TRBD1 (5 bases). The specimen comprised peripheral blood, sampled from a patient treated with photon-based radiotherapy. DNA of the CDR3: TGTGCCAGCAGCTTGTTTGTAGGGGACGAGCAGTACTTC. Its protein product is CASSLFVGDEQYF. The complete variable domain, with remaining parts taken from reference TRBV5-6 and TRBJ2-7, reads DAGVTQSPTHLIKTRGQQVTLRCSPKSGHDTVSWYQQALGQGPQFIFQYYEEEERQRGNFPDRFSGHQFPNYSSELNVNALLLGDSALYLCASSLFVGDEQYFGPGTRLTVT.